The T cell receptor beta chain under discussion was sequenced for a study of tumor-infiltrating lymphocytes in primary liver carcinoma. Looking at the study overall: Aged between 30 and 69 years, the patients were men and women. Each of the samples returned roughly 3.65 to 7.5 million productive TCRbeta reads (a yield similar across tissue types).

In this sample, this clonotype turned up many times. Its antigen remains unidentified. The CDR3 runs 17 residues. In germline, CDR1 is DFQATT, CDR2 SNEGSKA (reference sequence). V was pared by 0 bases and J by 7 bases, with 11 bases of the junction left unmatched. The input was 500 ng total RNA; TCR beta cDNA was made from it with a constant-region primer. Three-round nested multiplex PCR performed with slightly modified ARM-PCR produced the TCR beta libraries. Amplification in the first two PCR rounds was performed using TRBV1-TRBV30 forward primers and a C-beta reverse primer for around 9 cycles each. A single record per CDR3 protein comes from TCRdb applying MiXCR to the multiplex PCR reads. The sample has approximately 110,000 distinct CDR3 sequences, around 64% seen once. Study outcomes and limitations: Tumors had a top-250-clone fraction that was significantly higher than blood (p = 0.039).

The source material, roughly 20-31 mg of unsorted bulk tissue, was used to co-extract RNA and DNA. This clonotype was obtained from an older woman with primary liver carcinoma and hepatitis B virus infection. The chain is built from TRBV20-1 and TRBJ2-2; the match to TRBD2 covers 10 bases. The sequencing sample was made of liver tumor tissue from sampling region 3. Specified subset: tumor region T3, left-lateral pole. The CDR3 coding sequence is TGCAGTGCTAGAGATCCGGCTAGCGGGAGTCTGGGCGGGGAGCTGTTTTTT. This translates into CSARDPASGSLGGELFF.